This T cell receptor (beta chain) was observed in a study of shared clonotypes between healthy human individuals. Study conclusions and caveats: The four-donor shared clonotypes exceeded non-shared clonotypes in generation probability, with non-shared ones scoring lower.

TCRdb keeps only in-frame clones here, not all; method: immunoSEQ multiplex PCR. Among roughly 2 million clones, about 95% were seen once, and the ten largest hold 1% to 1.3%. V lost 0 bases, J lost 5 bases, and 10 bases lay in between. The CDR3 length is 15 residues. In germline, CDR1 is LNHDA, CDR2 SQIVND (reference sequence). This clone appeared a single time. As yet, its antigen is unknown. Naive-designated CD8 cells lacked CD45RO, were positively enriched for CCR7, and omitted terminally differentiated effector memory CD45RA+ cells. Donation came from healthy HIV-negative adults that had no recent acute infections or vaccinations.

The source is a man aged 18 to 30 in good health. The J gene is TRBJ2-2, the V gene TRBV19; no clear D. The sequenced sample consisted of naive CD8+ T cells sorted from blood. The CDR3 loop reads CASSIEDGRTGELFF. The CDR3 nucleotides read TGTGCCAGTAGTATAGAGGACGGCCGTACCGGGGAGCTGTTTTTT.